The clone carrying this T cell receptor (beta chain) occurred a few times. Its target is unknown. Germline V gene sequence: CDR1 MNHEY, CDR2 SVGAGI. Losses at the gene ends were 6 bases for V and 4 bases for J; bases not matched to a gene: 7. This CDR3 comprises 15 residues. Regarding time point: pre-treatment sample, taken before nivolumab and TIL therapy. Most excised metastases sampled were pleural nodules or supraclavicular lymph nodes. These data come from a study of TIL therapy for anti-PD-1-resistant metastatic lung cancer. Study summary: Half of patients were current or former smokers. Study observations and caveats: Many TIL product clones were absent from baseline tumor, suggesting clonal contraction.

The libraries were made with immunoSEQ v3. Sequencing depth was 1.5 million to 2 million read pairs for survey level, roughly 4.5-6 million for deep. Clones were read by immunoSEQ multiplex PCR, and TCRdb kept only the in-frame ones, dropping some. The data contain some 90,000 clones, about two thirds of them singletons. This TCR came from a person between 25 and 80 years old with non-small cell lung cancer. The source material was tumor tissue, sampled at baseline. The chain links TRBV6-5 to TRBJ2-1; TRBD1 matches at 9 bases. This CDR3 reads CASREDRGLYNEQFF. CDR3 bases: TGTGCCAGCAGGGAGGACAGGGGCCTATACAATGAGCAGTTCTTC.